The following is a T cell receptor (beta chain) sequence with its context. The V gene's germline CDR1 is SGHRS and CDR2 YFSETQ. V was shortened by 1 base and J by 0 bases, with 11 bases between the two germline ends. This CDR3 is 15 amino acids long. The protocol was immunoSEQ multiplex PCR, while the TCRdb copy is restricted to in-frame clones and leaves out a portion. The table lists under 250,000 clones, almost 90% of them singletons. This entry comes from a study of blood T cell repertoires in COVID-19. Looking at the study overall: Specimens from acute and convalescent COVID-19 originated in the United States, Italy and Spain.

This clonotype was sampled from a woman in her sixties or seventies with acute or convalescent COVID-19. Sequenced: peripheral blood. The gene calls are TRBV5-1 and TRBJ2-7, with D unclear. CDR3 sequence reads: CASSLTAFSSYEQYF. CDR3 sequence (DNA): TGCGCCAGCAGCTTGACAGCTTTCTCCTCCTACGAGCAGTACTTC. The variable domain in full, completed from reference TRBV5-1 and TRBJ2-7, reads KAGVTQTPRYLIKTRGQQVTLSCSPISGHRSVSWYQQTPGQGLQFLFEYFSETQRNKGNFPGRFSGRQFSNSRSEMNVSTLELGDSALYLCASSLTAFSSYEQYFGPGTRLTVT.